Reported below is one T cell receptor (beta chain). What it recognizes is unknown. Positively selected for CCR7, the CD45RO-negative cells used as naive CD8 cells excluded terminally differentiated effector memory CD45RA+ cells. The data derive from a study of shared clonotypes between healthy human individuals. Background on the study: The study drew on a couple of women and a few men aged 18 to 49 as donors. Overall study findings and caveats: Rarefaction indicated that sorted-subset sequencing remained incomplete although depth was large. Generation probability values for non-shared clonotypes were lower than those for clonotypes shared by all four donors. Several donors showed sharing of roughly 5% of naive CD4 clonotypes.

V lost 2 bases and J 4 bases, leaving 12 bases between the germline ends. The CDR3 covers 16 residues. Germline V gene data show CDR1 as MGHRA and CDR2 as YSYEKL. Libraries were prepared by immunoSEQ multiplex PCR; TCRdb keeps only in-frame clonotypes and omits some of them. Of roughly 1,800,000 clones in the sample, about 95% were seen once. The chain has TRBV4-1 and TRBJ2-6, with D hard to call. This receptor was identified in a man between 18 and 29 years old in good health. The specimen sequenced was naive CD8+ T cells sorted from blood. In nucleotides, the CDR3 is TGCGCCAGCAGCCAAAGTCCGGCCGCCGGGGCCAACGTCCTGACTTTC. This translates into CASSQSPAAGANVLTF.